The 27 T cell receptor beta chains below come from one sample, sequenced in a study of CD8 T cells in Susac syndrome. Reverse transcription of roughly 0.45 to 1 ug RNA was performed with random hexamers. TCRdb reprocessed the immunoSEQ multiplex PCR reads with MiXCR, giving one entry per CDR3 protein. This sample yields 110,000 to 150,000 distinct CDR3 sequences, of which approximately 94% are seen a single time; roughly 0.08% belongs to the top ten. Sequenced input: CD4+ T cells from PBMCs. Receptor source: a human donor with Susac syndrome.

The V call is TRBV5-1, the J call TRBJ1-2; D is possibly TRBD1 (6 bases). This CDR3 is built from 15 residues. Deletions cut 4 bases from V and 1 base from J, with 14 bases between. Per germline, CDR1 SGHRS and CDR2 YFSETQ. The CDR3 region is CASSPPGHHNYGYTF. The CDR3 DNA reads TGCGCCAGCAGCCCCCCGGGACACCATAACTATGGCTACACCTTC.

J is TRBJ1-2 and V is TRBV5-6, with 7 nucleotides matching TRBD1. The V segment lost 6 bases and the J segment 4 bases; nucleotides outside the gene matches: 6. The CDR3 sequence is 13 residues long. Germline lookup yields CDR1 SGHDT and CDR2 YYEEEE. The CDR3 here is CASNLSGGYGYTF. DNA of the CDR3: TGTGCCAGCAACCTCTCAGGGGGCTATGGCTACACCTTC.

Here the CDR3 reads CATSRGAVTGGETQYF. CDR3 coding DNA: TGTGCCACCAGCAGAGGGGCAGTTACAGGGGGAGAGACCCAGTACTTC. This chain links TRBV15 with TRBJ2-5; TRBD1 matches at 8 bases. From germline, CDR1 is LNHNV and CDR2 YYDKDF (reference sequence). The CDR3 is made up of 16 amino acids. The ends lost 1 base at V and 4 bases at J; junction bases unmatched: 8.

The V call is TRBV18, the J call TRBJ1-2, with D unclear. The V end was cut by 2 bases, the J end by 0 bases, with 10 bases between. The CDR3 consists of 15 residues. Germline CDR1 reads KGHSH; CDR2 reads LQKENI. The DNA of the CDR3 is TGTGCCAGCTCACCAGGGCCCGGTACTAACTATGGCTACACCTTC. It encodes CASSPGPGTNYGYTF.

This clonotype was counted a single time. This chain uses TRBV6-5 with TRBJ2-3; no definite D call. The germline gives CDR1 MNHEY, CDR2 SVGAGI. This CDR3 comprises 14 residues. V was clipped by 7 bases and J by 0 bases, with 11 bases between them. Here the CDR3 reads CASNVGGSTDTQYF. The DNA for the CDR3 is TGTGCCAGCAACGTGGGCGGTAGCACAGATACGCAGTATTTT.

The V and J genes are TRBV7-9 and TRBJ2-7; D is possibly TRBD2 (5 bases). CDR1 SEHNR and CDR2 FQNEAQ come from the germline V gene (reference sequence). Trimming took 4 bases from V and 6 from J, leaving 13 bases between them. The length of the CDR3 is 13 residues. CDR3 nucleotide sequence: TGTGCCAGCAGCTCAAGGTGGAGCGGCGAGCAGTACTTC. Translating it yields CASSSRWSGEQYF.

The V and J genes are TRBV5-1 and TRBJ2-2; 7 bases match TRBD1. The CDR3 is 14 residues long. In germline, CDR1 is SGHRS, CDR2 YFSETQ. The J segment lost 4 bases and the V segment lost 4 bases, leaving 4 bases of the junction unmatched. Here the CDR3 DNA reads TGCGCCAGCAGCACCGGACAGGCCACCGGGGAGCTGTTTTTT. It translates to CASSTGQATGELFF.

The chain recombines TRBV7-2 with TRBJ2-1, with 7 nucleotides matching TRBD2. This CDR3 spans 12 amino acids. Germline V gene lookup returns CDR1 SGHTA and CDR2 FQGNSA. V dropped 4 bases and J dropped 14; count of bases not matched to a gene: 8. CDR3 sequence reads: CASSSPAGREFF. CDR3 DNA sequence: TGTGCCAGCAGCTCTCCAGCGGGGAGGGAGTTCTTC.

This clonotype occurred a few times. J is TRBJ2-7 and V is TRBV18; D gene ambiguous. Germline assignment: CDR1 KGHSH and CDR2 LQKENI. V dropped 4 bases and J dropped 5 bases, with 6 bases sitting between them. The CDR3 length is 11 residues. CDR3 protein: CASSLGNEQYF. Here the CDR3 DNA reads TGTGCCAGCTCACTAGGGAACGAGCAGTACTTC.

This chain joins TRBV7-2 and TRBJ2-1; no clear D gene. CDR3 length: 15 residues. Trimming removed 5 bases at V and 9 bases at J, with 20 bases between. Germline V gene lookup returns CDR1 SGHTA and CDR2 FQGNSA. The CDR3 reads CASSPRLGAYGEQFF. CDR3 DNA: TGTGCCAGCAGCCCCCGACTTGGCGCCTATGGTGAGCAGTTCTTC.

The CDR3 nucleotides read TGCAGTGCTACGCCGGGACAGGGGGACGAGCAGTACTTC. Translating gives CSATPGQGDEQYF. V gene TRBV20-1 combines with J gene TRBJ2-7, with 11 bases that match TRBD1. V trimming: 4 bases; J trimming: 5 bases; junction bases outside the gene matches: 4. The CDR3 runs to 13 residues. The germline V gene has CDR1 DFQATT and CDR2 SNEGSKA (reference sequence).

The chain uses TRBV20-1 and TRBJ2-1; no reliable D call. Germline-derived CDR1 and CDR2 are DFQATT and SNEGSKA (reference sequence). The CDR3 spans 11 residues. V lost 3 bases and J 12 bases, leaving 12 bases between the germline ends. CDR3 nucleotides: TGCAGTGCTAGCCACTCCACGACGCAGTTCTTC. Amino acids: CSASHSTTQFF.

The V gene is TRBV5-6, the J gene TRBJ2-7, with D unresolved. Looked up from germline, CDR1 is SGHDT and CDR2 is YYEEEE. The CDR3 has 14 amino acids. V lost 3 bases and J 0 bases, leaving 10 bases between the germline ends. The chain's CDR3 is CASSWVKSSYEQYF. DNA for the CDR3: TGTGCCAGCAGCTGGGTGAAGAGCTCCTACGAGCAGTACTTC.

V and J are TRBV7-9 and TRBJ2-1, with 10 bases matching TRBD2. The ends lost 5 bases at V and 7 bases at J; junction bases unmatched: 5. Germline CDR1 and CDR2: SEHNR and FQNEAQ (reference sequence). This CDR3 has 14 residues. CDR3 nucleotides: TGTGCCAGCAGCCCTGGACTAGCGGCAAATGAGCAGTTCTTC. Translation gives CASSPGLAANEQFF.

This clonotype was seen a single time. The chain combines TRBV7-2 with TRBJ1-2; 9 bases match TRBD1. Germline values: CDR1 SGHTA, CDR2 FQGNSA. Germline trimming cut 0 bases from V and 5 bases from J; bases unmatched to any gene: 1. This CDR3 has 14 residues. This chain's CDR3 is CASSLAGTGYGYTF. The CDR3 DNA follows: TGTGCCAGCAGCTTAGCGGGGACAGGGTATGGCTACACCTTC.

This clonotype was seen only once. V is TRBV20-1 and J is TRBJ2-3, with TRBD2 matching over 8 bases. CDR1 DFQATT and CDR2 SNEGSKA come from the germline V gene (reference sequence). This CDR3 has 16 residues. Trimming removed 3 bases from V and 1 base from J; junction bases left unmatched: 9. The CDR3 protein is CSASPTTSAGTDTQYF. The CDR3 DNA is TGCAGTGCTAGTCCCACGACTAGCGCAGGCACAGATACGCAGTATTTT.

The rearrangement uses TRBV5-1 and TRBJ2-5; a weak D match, TRBD1 (6 bases). This CDR3 region has 16 residues. Germline CDR1 is SGHRS and CDR2 is YFSETQ. V lost 4 bases to trimming and J lost 1 base, with 17 bases between them. The CDR3 protein is CASSQWTVKTQETQYF. CDR3 in DNA: TGCGCCAGCAGCCAGTGGACAGTTAAAACCCAAGAGACCCAGTACTTC.

The J gene is TRBJ1-4, the V gene TRBV10-3, with D unclear. The V gene lost 7 bases and the J gene lost 8 bases, with 14 bases spanning the gap. The CDR3 runs 13 residues. Germline loops: CDR1 ENHRY, CDR2 SYGVKD. The CDR3 reads CAINRGLNEKLFF. The CDR3 DNA is TGTGCCATCAACCGTGGACTGAACGAAAAACTGTTTTTT.

The J gene is TRBJ2-2, the V gene TRBV29-1; perhaps TRBD1 as D (5 bases). The V end was cut by 4 bases, the J end by 1 base, with 10 bases between. There are 14 residues in the CDR3. Germline CDR1 and CDR2: SQVTM and ANQGSEA. CDR3 in DNA: TGCAGCGTTGCATTTGGACAGAACACCGGGGAGCTGTTTTTT. This gives the protein CSVAFGQNTGELFF.

CDR3 DNA sequence: TGCAGCGGGGAGCGGGACCCAGATACGCAGTATTTT. Translating it yields CSGERDPDTQYF. V usage is TRBV29-1 and J usage is TRBJ2-3; 7 bases align to TRBD2. Germline V gives CDR1 SQVTM, CDR2 ANQGSEA. The CDR3 runs 12 residues. Trimming took 7 bases from V and 4 from J; bases not matched to a gene: 5.

This clonotype is a singleton in its sample. The rearrangement links TRBV6-1 to TRBJ2-1; D unresolved. CDR1 and CDR2 (germline): MNHNS, SASEGT. The CDR3 runs to 12 residues. V lost 6 bases, J lost 7 bases, and 10 bases lay in between. The CDR3 sequence: CASRWQPNEQFF. CDR3 DNA sequence: TGTGCCAGCAGGTGGCAGCCTAATGAGCAGTTCTTC.

The chain joins TRBV11-2 to TRBJ2-7; 9 bases fit TRBD1. J lost 0 bases, V lost 6 bases, and 9 bases had no gene match. The CDR3 length is 16 residues. Germline CDR1 SGHAT, CDR2 FQNNGV. The CDR3 reads CASRTTGQGTSYEQYF. The CDR3 coding sequence is TGTGCCAGCAGGACAACAGGACAGGGGACCTCCTACGAGCAGTACTTC. Looking up the rest from reference TRBV11-2 and TRBJ2-7 gives the full variable domain: EAGVAQSPRYKIIEKRQSVAFWCNPISGHATLYWYQQILGQGPKLLIQFQNNGVVDDSQLPKDRFSAERLKGVDSTLKIQPAKLEDSAVYLCASRTTGQGTSYEQYFGPGTRLTVT.

The CDR3 sequence is CASSLAGNNEQFF. CDR3 DNA: TGTGCCAGCAGTCTAGCGGGAAACAATGAGCAGTTCTTC. The genes are TRBV7-9 and TRBJ2-1; 9 positions match TRBD2. CDR1 and CDR2 from the germline V gene are SEHNR and FQNEAQ (reference sequence). This CDR3 region has 13 residues. The J segment lost 5 bases and the V segment lost 6 bases, leaving 2 bases of the junction unmatched.

V is TRBV5-4 and J is TRBJ2-4, with 8 bases aligning to TRBD2. V shed 0 bases and J 2 bases; nucleotides not matched to a gene: 4. The germline V gene has CDR1 SGHNT and CDR2 YYREEE (reference sequence). This CDR3 region has 16 residues. The CDR3 reads CASSLEGGRPKNIQYF. The CDR3 nucleotides read TGTGCCAGCAGCTTGGAGGGCGGGAGGCCCAAAAACATTCAGTACTTC.

The chain employs TRBV6-6 and TRBJ1-5, with TRBD1 matching 10 bases. Germline loops: CDR1 MNHNY, CDR2 SVGAGI (reference sequence). CDR3 length equals 16 residues. J was trimmed by 5 bases and V by 7 bases; bases with no gene match: 11. In nucleotides, the CDR3 is TGTGCCAGCACCGCCGGGGACAGGGGTTTAGATCAGCCCCAGCATTTT. Encoded protein: CASTAGDRGLDQPQHF.

This chain uses TRBV27 with TRBJ1-6, with D tentatively TRBD1 (6 bases). Germline V gives CDR1 MNHEY, CDR2 SMNVEV (reference sequence). V lost 4 bases and J lost 6, with 13 bases in between. The CDR3 covers 15 residues. The CDR3, as DNA: TGTGCCAGCAGTTACCTACAGGGTGGTAATTCACCCCTCCACTTT. This encodes CASSYLQGGNSPLHF.

About this clonotype: Sequence at one end of the junction differs from germline and may be a read error. CDR3 protein: CASSLGRFF. The CDR3 DNA is TGTGCCAGCAGCTTAGGGAGGTTTTTT. This sequence joins TRBV7-9 and TRBJ1-5, with D unclear. CDR1 SEHNR and CDR2 FQNEAQ come from the germline V gene (reference sequence). The CDR3 extends over 9 amino acids.